These 6 T cell receptor beta chains share one sample of origin, sequenced in a study of T cell clones after liver transplantation. This table comes from immunoSEQ multiplex PCR, and its TCRdb copy is limited to in-frame clones, with some not included. The sample lists some 33,000 clones, around 94% occurring once. The specimen comprised CD8+ T cells from blood, sampled 12 months after liver transplant. The receptor set was obtained from a human patient who received a liver transplant. Some T cells may originate from the graft donor.

This rearrangement joins TRBV29-1 to TRBJ2-5; D is undetermined. V was trimmed by 1 base and J by 1 base, leaving 13 bases between them. This CDR3 contains 15 residues. Germline CDR1 SQVTM, CDR2 ANQGSEA. CDR3 in DNA: TGCAGCGTTGAAGGGAGTAGACCGTCCCAAGAGACCCAGTACTTC. This gives the protein CSVEGSRPSQETQYF.

This clone was counted once. The V gene is TRBV27, the J gene TRBJ2-7; possible D gene TRBD2, 6 bases. CDR1 and CDR2 (germline): MNHEY, SMNVEV (reference sequence). The CDR3 runs 14 residues. V gave up 5 bases and J gave up 4 bases, with 15 bases separating them. CDR3 amino acids: CASSIYGGQYEQYF. CDR3 in DNA: TGTGCCAGCAGTATCTACGGGGGTCAATACGAGCAGTACTTC.

This clone has only one observation. The chain recombines TRBV27 with TRBJ2-7, with 9 bases fitting TRBD1. Germline V CDR1 and CDR2: MNHEY, SMNVEV (reference sequence). This CDR3 is built from 15 residues. V lost 8 bases to trimming and J lost 3 bases; unmatched junction nucleotides: 11. In nucleotides, the CDR3 is TGTGCCAGCGGAATTAGGACAGGGGTGGGCTACGAGCAGTACTTC. This encodes CASGIRTGVGYEQYF.

This clone was recorded once. The chain links TRBV27 to TRBJ2-7; 9 bases are a match to TRBD2. Germline CDR1 reads MNHEY; CDR2 reads SMNVEV (reference sequence). After removal of 4 bases from V and 0 bases from J, the junction contained 16 bases not matched to a gene. The length of the CDR3 is 19 residues. The CDR3 nucleotides are TGTGCCAGCAGTTCCCGGGACAGTTCCTATAGCGGGAGCTCCTACGAGCAGTACTTC. Its translation: CASSSRDSSYSGSSYEQYF.

This clone showed up just once. The CDR3 DNA sequence: TGTGCCAGCAGTTTCGGGACCCAGAAGGGCTACACCTTC. Protein product: CASSFGTQKGYTF. This rearrangement joins TRBV27 to TRBJ1-2, with TRBD1 as a possible D gene (5 bases). Germline assignment: CDR1 MNHEY and CDR2 SMNVEV (reference sequence). The CDR3 has 13 amino acids. V lost 3 bases and J lost 8, with 13 bases in between.

The genes are TRBV14 and TRBJ2-1; D ambiguous. Germline lookup yields CDR1 SGHDN and CDR2 FVKESK. V lost 2 bases and J 8 bases, leaving 22 bases between the germline ends. CDR3 length equals 17 residues. CDR3 in DNA: TGTGCCAGCAGCCAACACGGTAAACTTCTGGCGTGGGATGAGCAGTTCTTC. Amino acid sequence: CASSQHGKLLAWDEQFF. Full variable domain (outside the CDR3, taken from reference TRBV14 and TRBJ2-1): EAGVTQFPSHSVIEKGQTVTLRCDPISGHDNLYWYRRVMGKEIKFLLHFVKESKQDESGMPNNRFLAERTGGTYSTLKVQPAELEDSGVYFCASSQHGKLLAWDEQFFGPGTRLTVL.